Included here is one T cell receptor beta chain sequence, with context. The record originates from a study of blood T cell repertoires in COVID-19. Across the study: Researchers got acute and convalescent COVID-19 samples from the United States, Italy and Spain. T cells, B-cell-depleted T cells, or PBMCs supplied cDNA or gDNA.

The authors' processing: Quantification of nucleated cells was approximated via reference gene primer amplification. The table came from immunoSEQ multiplex PCR; TCRdb's copy has only in-frame clones and leaves some out. D and trimming were read from the DNA, whereas the V and J calls and clone size are those reported in that table. The sample carries 150,000 to 180,000 clones, roughly nine tenths recorded once. The junction had 6 bases not matched to a gene; V was cut back by 3 bases and J by 5 bases. This CDR3 spans 15 amino acids. Germline CDR1 reads SGHTA; CDR2 reads FQGNSA. This chain links TRBV7-2 with TRBJ2-7; 11 bases match TRBD2. This TCR came from a woman in her forties with acute or convalescent COVID-19. The specimen was peripheral blood. The CDR3 loop reads CASSFPTSGSNEQYF. Written as DNA, the CDR3 is TGTGCCAGCAGCTTCCCTACTAGCGGGAGTAACGAGCAGTACTTC.